These 32 T cell receptor beta chains share one sample of origin, sequenced in a study of shared clonotypes between healthy human individuals. This table comes from immunoSEQ multiplex PCR, and its TCRdb copy is limited to in-frame clones, with some not included. Of more than 2,000,000 clones in the sample, roughly 93% were seen once. Source material: naive CD4+ T cells from PBMCs. The subset: CD45RA+ positively selected. All receptors derive from a man aged 18 to 30 in good health. Some clones in this sample may be carry-over from other donors' samples.

V is TRBV15 and J is TRBJ1-1; D is unclear. Germline V gene data show CDR1 as LNHNV and CDR2 as YYDKDF (reference sequence). V shed 5 bases and J shed 1 base, with 5 bases lying between them. This CDR3 has 12 amino acids. CDR3 DNA sequence: TGTGCCACCAGCTTGAGGAACACTGAAGCTTTCTTT. Protein product: CATSLRNTEAFF.

The CDR3 bases are TGTGCCATCAGTGAGGGCGGGAGGGCCATAAGAGAGACCCAGTACTTC. Encoded protein: CAISEGGRAIRETQYF. The chain links TRBV10-3 to TRBJ2-5, with 9 bases that match TRBD2. This CDR3 is built from 16 residues. Germline CDR1 ENHRY, CDR2 SYGVKD. V lost 2 bases to trimming and J lost 4 bases; unmatched junction nucleotides: 8.

The V call is TRBV9, the J call TRBJ2-1, with TRBD2 matching over 11 bases. V lost 6 bases, J lost 7 bases, and 6 bases stayed unmatched. The germline V gene has CDR1 SGDLS and CDR2 YYNGEE. The CDR3 runs 14 residues. Here the CDR3 DNA reads TGTGCCAGCAACTTACTAGCGGGAGAGAATGAGCAGTTCTTC. Translation: CASNLLAGENEQFF. Complete variable domain (other parts from reference TRBV9 and TRBJ2-1): DSGVTQTPKHLITATGQRVTLRCSPRSGDLSVYWYQQSLDQGLQFLIQYYNGEERAKGNILERFSAQQFPDLHSELNLSSLELGDSALYFCASNLLAGENEQFFGPGTRLTVL.

The V gene is TRBV9, the J gene TRBJ2-3; D perhaps matches TRBD2 (6 bases). Trimming removed 0 bases from V and 2 bases from J, with 19 bases in between. The CDR3 contains 18 residues. In germline, CDR1 is SGDLS, CDR2 YYNGEE. In nucleotides, the CDR3 is TGTGCCAGCAGCGTAGGACCGCGGGGCCGACCTTACACAGATACGCAGTATTTT. This translates into CASSVGPRGRPYTDTQYF.

The rearrangement uses TRBV6-5 and TRBJ2-1; 12 nucleotides align to TRBD1. The CDR3 covers 15 residues. The V and J ends lost 6 bases and 12 bases, in that order; junction bases with no gene match: 12. Germline lookup yields CDR1 MNHEY and CDR2 SVGAGI. CDR3 protein: CASRPPGQGATGQFF. DNA for the CDR3: TGTGCCAGCAGGCCTCCGGGACAGGGGGCAACAGGGCAGTTCTTC.

As for this clone: The sample has other DNA sequences that encode this CDR3 too. The genes are TRBV29-1 and TRBJ1-2, with 8 bases aligning to TRBD1. Per the germline V gene, CDR1 is SQVTM and CDR2 is ANQGSEA. The CDR3 extends over 15 amino acids. The ends lost 3 bases at V and 3 bases at J; junction bases unmatched: 9. DNA of the CDR3: TGCAGCGTTGAGGAGAACAGGGGGTCTTACTATGGCTACACCTTC. This codes for CSVEENRGSYYGYTF.

The CDR3 spells CASSQGQNTDTQYF. The CDR3 region has the DNA TGTGCCAGCAGCCAGGGACAGAACACAGATACGCAGTATTTT. This rearrangement joins TRBV7-8 to TRBJ2-3; TRBD1 matches at 7 bases. Germline V gene data show CDR1 as SGHVS and CDR2 as FQNEAQ. This CDR3 spans 14 amino acids. After removal of 5 bases from V and 2 bases from J, the junction contained 4 bases not matched to a gene.

The chain has TRBV6-6 and TRBJ2-5; D perhaps matches TRBD2 (5 bases). The CDR3 length is 16 residues. CDR1 and CDR2 from the germline V gene are MNHNY and SVGAGI (reference sequence). Trimming shortened V by 2 bases and J by 1 base, and 14 bases separated the two germline ends. This CDR3 reads CASSYGRVTLQETQYF. CDR3 DNA: TGTGCCAGCAGTTACGGGCGGGTAACACTCCAAGAGACCCAGTACTTC.

The chain is built from TRBV18 and TRBJ2-7; D is uncertain. The CDR3 contains 13 residues. Germline CDR1 is KGHSH and CDR2 is LQKENI. The V end lost 3 bases, the J end lost 2 bases, and 8 bases lay between the germline ends. The CDR3 DNA reads as TGTGCCAGCTCACCCCGAATTACCTACGAGCAGTACTTC. It yields the protein CASSPRITYEQYF.

The genes are TRBV4-1 and TRBJ1-2, with D tentatively TRBD1 (5 bases). In germline, CDR1 is MGHRA, CDR2 YSYEKL. V was shortened by 3 bases and J by 3 bases, with 17 bases between the two germline ends. CDR3 length equals 16 residues. The CDR3 region has the DNA TGCGCCAGCAGCCAGGACCCCGGGGCTAATTACTATGGCTACACCTTC. Amino acids: CASSQDPGANYYGYTF.

The CDR3 coding sequence is TGTGCCATCAGTCAACTGACAGGGGGTGGCACTGAAGCTTTCTTT. Encoded protein: CAISQLTGGGTEAFF. This chain connects TRBV10-3 to TRBJ1-1; 9 bases line up with TRBD1. CDR1 and CDR2 from the germline V gene are ENHRY and SYGVKD. This CDR3 spans 15 amino acids. J lost 4 bases, V lost 5 bases, and 8 bases had no gene match.

A note on this clone: The sample holds other DNA sequences that translate to the same CDR3. This chain uses TRBV7-2 with TRBJ2-3; 8 nucleotides line up with TRBD2. Looked up from germline, CDR1 is SGHTA and CDR2 is FQGNSA. The CDR3 is made up of 14 amino acids. The ends lost 1 base at V and 6 bases at J; junction bases unmatched: 3. CDR3 region: CASSLVGGRDTQYF. CDR3 in DNA: TGTGCCAGCAGCTTAGTGGGCGGGAGGGATACGCAGTATTTT.

This chain uses TRBV7-8 with TRBJ1-3, with D uncertain. Germline values: CDR1 SGHVS, CDR2 FQNEAQ. Trimming shortened V by 5 bases and J by 2 bases, and 7 bases separated the two germline ends. The CDR3 is 13 residues long. The CDR3 DNA reads as TGTGCCAGCAGCCCCCGCCCTGGAAACACCATATATTTT. Translation: CASSPRPGNTIYF.

The J gene is TRBJ2-2, the V gene TRBV28; D possibly corresponds to TRBD2 (6 bases). Trimming pared 1 base from V and 3 bases from J, leaving 12 bases between. Per germline, CDR1 MDHEN and CDR2 SYDVKM. The CDR3 contains 16 residues. The DNA of the CDR3 is TGTGCCAGCAGTTTATTTCGGGGGTTCGACACCGGGGAGCTGTTTTTT. It yields the protein CASSLFRGFDTGELFF.

The V call is TRBV19, the J call TRBJ2-2, with 8 bases identical to TRBD1. This CDR3 contains 16 residues. V was clipped by 11 bases and J by 7 bases; unmatched bases: 18. Germline V gene data show CDR1 as LNHDA and CDR2 as SQIVND (reference sequence). CDR3 nucleotides: TGTGCCTCAAAAAATCCCTCAGGGGGCCTCAGCGGGGAGCTGTTTTTT. The encoded protein is CASKNPSGGLSGELFF. The full variable domain, rest sourced from reference TRBV19 and TRBJ2-2, is DGGITQSPKYLFRKEGQNVTLSCEQNLNHDAMYWYRQDPGQGLRLIYYSQIVNDFQKGDIAEGYSVSREKKESFPLTVTSAQKNPTAFYLCASKNPSGGLSGELFFGEGSRLTVL.

This clone was counted a single time. The chain joins TRBV4-1 to TRBJ2-3; D perhaps matches TRBD1 (6 bases). Germline CDR1 reads MGHRA; CDR2 reads YSYEKL. The CDR3 spans 16 residues. The ends were cut back, 4 bases at V and 4 bases at J, with 18 bases in the middle. CDR3 sequence: CASSRYNRDVPDTQYF. CDR3 DNA: TGCGCCAGCAGCCGCTACAACAGGGACGTCCCAGATACGCAGTATTTT.

The genes are TRBV7-7 and TRBJ2-1, with D maybe TRBD1 (5 bases). Per germline, CDR1 SSHAT and CDR2 FNYEAQ (reference sequence). The CDR3 runs 15 residues. Between the trimmed V and J ends, which lost 5 bases and 0 bases, there was a span of 11 bases. The DNA of the CDR3 is TGTGCCAGCAGCCCCCTGGGGCCCTCCTACAATGAGCAGTTCTTC. It encodes CASSPLGPSYNEQFF. The complete variable domain, with remaining parts taken from reference TRBV7-7 and TRBJ2-1, reads GAGVSQSPRYKVTKRGQDVTLRCDPISSHATLYWYQQALGQGPEFLTYFNYEAQPDKSGLPSDRFSAERPEGSISTLTIQRTEQRDSAMYRCASSPLGPSYNEQFFGPGTRLTVL.

This chain uses TRBV5-1 with TRBJ2-3, with 9 bases matching TRBD2. V was pared by 0 bases and J by 4 bases, with 6 bases of the junction left unmatched. This CDR3 comprises 16 residues. Germline V CDR1 and CDR2: SGHRS, YFSETQ. Written as DNA, the CDR3 is TGCGCCAGCAGCTTGGGACTAGCGGTTGGAGCAGATACGCAGTATTTT. Its translation: CASSLGLAVGADTQYF.

This sequence joins TRBV11-3 and TRBJ2-7, with a weak D call TRBD2 (6 bases). V was pared by 5 bases and J by 9 bases, with 32 bases between. Germline V gives CDR1 SGHNT, CDR2 YENEEA. There are 18 residues in the CDR3. CDR3 bases: TGTGCCAGCAGCGCTACAAAGCTACGGGAGCTTCATAGCCCATGGCAGTACTTC. Amino acids: CASSATKLRELHSPWQYF. The full variable domain, completed using reference TRBV11-3 and TRBJ2-7, is EAGVVQSPRYKIIEKKQPVAFWCNPISGHNTLYWYLQNLGQGPELLIRYENEEAVDDSQLPKDRFSAERLKGVDSTLKIQPAELGDSAVYLCASSATKLRELHSPWQYFGPGTRLTVT.

The chain joins TRBV6-4 to TRBJ2-6; D gene ambiguous. The CDR3 extends over 13 amino acids. From germline, CDR1 is MRHNA and CDR2 SNTAGT. V was cut by 6 bases and J by 2 bases, with 5 bases left in between. CDR3 sequence reads: CASREAGANVLTF. The CDR3 nucleotides read TGTGCCAGCAGGGAAGCTGGGGCCAACGTCCTGACTTTC.

This clone was found once. The chain joins TRBV18 to TRBJ1-5; TRBD1 matches 7 bases. This CDR3 is built from 16 residues. The trim removed 6 bases at V and 6 bases at J, leaving 14 bases unmatched. Germline V gene data show CDR1 as KGHSH and CDR2 as LQKENI. This CDR3 reads CASSREGATAGQPQHF. The CDR3 DNA is TGTGCCAGCTCTCGCGAGGGGGCTACGGCGGGTCAGCCCCAGCATTTT. The entire variable domain, with the rest obtained from reference TRBV18 and TRBJ1-5, is as follows: NAGVMQNPRHLVRRRGQEARLRCSPMKGHSHVYWYRQLPEEGLKFMVYLQKENIIDESGMPKERFSAEFPKEGPSILRIQQVVRGDSAAYFCASSREGATAGQPQHFGDGTRLSIL.

CDR3 bases: TGTGCCAGCAGTGCAGAGGTGAACACTGAAGCTTTCTTT. Translation gives CASSAEVNTEAFF. This sequence joins TRBV2 and TRBJ1-1; D call uncertain. This CDR3 region has 13 residues. V gave up 4 bases and J gave up 0 bases, with 6 bases separating them. Germline V gives CDR1 SNHLY, CDR2 FYNNEI.

The rearrangement joins TRBV14 to TRBJ2-2; D tentatively reads TRBD1 or TRBD2 (6 bases each). CDR1 is SGHDN, CDR2 FVKESK, per germline. V dropped 3 bases and J dropped 7 bases, with 15 bases sitting between them. The CDR3 has 15 residues. CDR3 in amino acids: CASSHPGGAGGELFF. As DNA, the CDR3 is TGTGCCAGCAGCCACCCCGGGGGCGCCGGCGGGGAGCTGTTTTTT.

The V and J genes are TRBV20-1 and TRBJ2-1; tentative D call: TRBD1 (5 bases). The germline V gene has CDR1 DFQATT and CDR2 SNEGSKA (reference sequence). The CDR3 runs 10 residues. The CDR3 sequence is CSPRADEQFF. The CDR3 bases are TGCAGCCCCAGGGCGGATGAGCAGTTCTTC.

This clone was found a few times. CDR3 loop: CASSWVRAEQPQHF. CDR3 nucleotides: TGTGCCAGCAGTTGGGTGAGGGCTGAGCAGCCCCAGCATTTT. The gene calls are TRBV2 and TRBJ1-5; D unresolved. This CDR3 spans 14 amino acids. The germline gives CDR1 SNHLY, CDR2 FYNNEI. The ends were cut back, 5 bases at V and 7 bases at J, with 15 bases in the middle.

This clone was observed once. This chain links TRBV15 with TRBJ1-4, with 9 bases identical to TRBD1. V was pared by 1 base and J by 8 bases, with 5 bases of the junction left unmatched. CDR3 size: 15 residues. The germline V gene encodes CDR1 LNHNV and CDR2 YYDKDF (reference sequence). CDR3 nucleotide sequence: TGTGCCACCAGCAGAGCCGGACAGGGGTGGGAAAAACTGTTTTTT. Translation: CATSRAGQGWEKLFF.

The chain is built from TRBV2 and TRBJ2-1, with 8 bases lining up with TRBD2. This CDR3 is 13 amino acids long. Trimming at V came to 4 bases and at J to 8 bases, leaving 4 bases not matched to a gene. Germline lookup yields CDR1 SNHLY and CDR2 FYNNEI. The CDR3, as DNA: TGTGCCAGCAGTGCCGGGGGGGCGGATGAGCAGTTCTTC. Protein sequence: CASSAGGADEQFF.

The rearrangement joins TRBV19 to TRBJ2-1, with 9 positions matching TRBD2. V trimming: 7 bases; J trimming: 9 bases; junction bases outside the gene matches: 7. Looked up from germline, CDR1 is LNHDA and CDR2 is SQIVND (reference sequence). The CDR3 has 13 amino acids. In DNA form, the CDR3 reads TGTGCCAGTACATCGCTAGCGGGAAGTGAGCAGTTCTTC. It codes for CASTSLAGSEQFF. Drawing the rest from reference TRBV19 and TRBJ2-1, the complete variable domain is DGGITQSPKYLFRKEGQNVTLSCEQNLNHDAMYWYRQDPGQGLRLIYYSQIVNDFQKGDIAEGYSVSREKKESFPLTVTSAQKNPTAFYLCASTSLAGSEQFFGPGTRLTVL.

This clone was counted once. The chain carries TRBV7-2 and TRBJ2-7; 10 bases match TRBD2. The CDR3 runs to 14 residues. Per the germline V gene, CDR1 is SGHTA and CDR2 is FQGNSA. Trimming removed 1 base from V and 4 bases from J; junction bases left unmatched: 1. The CDR3 is CASSLVAGGYEQYF. The CDR3 region has the DNA TGTGCCAGCAGCTTAGTAGCGGGAGGTTACGAGCAGTACTTC.

J is TRBJ2-7 and V is TRBV11-2; 8 bases line up with TRBD2. CDR1 is SGHAT and CDR2 is FQNNGV in the germline V gene. The CDR3 length is 15 residues. V shed 1 base and J 2 bases; nucleotides not matched to a gene: 4. The CDR3 spells CASSLVSAGAYEQYF. The CDR3 DNA reads TGTGCCAGCAGCTTAGTTTCAGCGGGAGCCTACGAGCAGTACTTC.

The chain carries TRBV19 and TRBJ2-3; 10 bases are shared with TRBD2. This CDR3 region has 16 residues. The J segment lost 2 bases and the V segment lost 3 bases, leaving 5 bases of the junction unmatched. Per germline, CDR1 LNHDA and CDR2 SQIVND (reference sequence). DNA for the CDR3: TGTGCCAGTAGTATGGGGCTAGCGGGAGACACAGATACGCAGTATTTT. Amino acid sequence: CASSMGLAGDTDTQYF.

The V and J genes are TRBV11-1 and TRBJ2-2, with a weak D call TRBD2 (6 bases). CDR3 length: 15 amino acids. V shed 8 bases and J shed 1 base, with 14 bases lying between them. Germline CDR1 is SGHAT and CDR2 is FQDESV (reference sequence). This chain's CDR3 is CASGLGGMNTGELFF. As DNA, the CDR3 is TGTGCCAGCGGTTTGGGCGGGATGAACACCGGGGAGCTGTTTTTT.